The 7 T cell receptor beta chains reported below all come from one sample, sequenced in a study of blood T cell repertoires in COVID-19. Generated by immunoSEQ multiplex PCR, the TCRdb table keeps only in-frame clones and is missing some. The table lists approximately 140,000 clones, 80% to 85% of them singletons. What was sequenced was peripheral blood. The receptors shown here come from a young man with COVID-19, enrolled during active disease.

The J gene is TRBJ1-1, the V gene TRBV19; D remains ambiguous. Germline V gene sequence: CDR1 LNHDA, CDR2 SQIVND (reference sequence). The V end lost 4 bases, the J end lost 7 bases, and 19 bases lay between the germline ends. There are 15 residues in the CDR3. CDR3 sequence reads: CASSTFGGVSSEAFF. In DNA, the CDR3 is TGTGCCAGTAGTACCTTTGGCGGAGTGAGTAGTGAAGCTTTCTTT. The variable domain in full, with the rest retrieved from reference TRBV19 and TRBJ1-1, is DGGITQSPKYLFRKEGQNVTLSCEQNLNHDAMYWYRQDPGQGLRLIYYSQIVNDFQKGDIAEGYSVSREKKESFPLTVTSAQKNPTAFYLCASSTFGGVSSEAFFGQGTRLTVV.

This chain joins TRBV28 and TRBJ2-5; weak D call: TRBD1 (5 bases). The CDR3 covers 13 residues. CDR1 and CDR2 from the germline V gene are MDHEN and SYDVKM. Trimming removed 6 bases at V and 2 bases at J, with 10 bases between. The CDR3 loop is CASRDTGQETQYF. DNA for the CDR3: TGTGCCAGCAGAGATACAGGACAAGAGACCCAGTACTTC.

The chain joins TRBV19 to TRBJ2-7, with 11 bases matching TRBD1. The germline V gene has CDR1 LNHDA and CDR2 SQIVND (reference sequence). Losses at the gene ends were 6 bases for V and 0 bases for J; bases not matched to a gene: 4. This CDR3 region has 15 residues. CDR3 DNA: TGTGCCAGTAGCCCGGGACAGGGGGACTCCTACGAGCAGTACTTC. It is translated as CASSPGQGDSYEQYF.

The chain joins TRBV7-8 to TRBJ2-1; TRBD2 agrees at 8 bases. The CDR3 totals 18 residues. V gave up 3 bases and J gave up 0 bases; unmatched junction bases: 10. The V gene's germline CDR1 is SGHVS and CDR2 FQNEAQ. The chain's CDR3 is CASSFRASGLSSYNEQFF. The CDR3 DNA reads as TGTGCCAGCAGCTTTCGTGCTAGCGGGTTGAGCTCCTACAATGAGCAGTTCTTC.

This clone appeared a few times. The chain carries TRBV20-1 and TRBJ2-7; TRBD2 aligns across 10 bases. CDR1 and CDR2 from the germline V gene are DFQATT and SNEGSKA (reference sequence). The junction had 1 base not matched to a gene; V was cut back by 3 bases and J by 2 bases. The CDR3 is made up of 13 amino acids. The CDR3 loop reads CSASGLAAYEQYF. The CDR3 DNA reads as TGCAGTGCTAGTGGACTAGCGGCCTACGAGCAGTACTTC.

Here the CDR3 DNA reads TGTGCCACCAGCAGAGCCAGCTACGAGCAGTACTTC. Its translation: CATSRASYEQYF. This chain links TRBV15 with TRBJ2-7; D unclear. V lost 1 base to trimming and J lost 3 bases, with 4 bases between them. The CDR3 covers 12 residues. Per the germline V gene, CDR1 is LNHNV and CDR2 is YYDKDF (reference sequence).

This chain connects TRBV27 to TRBJ2-2; maybe TRBD2 (7 bases). The CDR3 consists of 15 residues. V dropped 7 bases and J dropped 4 bases, with 16 bases sitting between them. CDR1 is MNHEY, CDR2 SMNVEV, per germline (reference sequence). CDR3 DNA sequence: TGTGCCAGCACTCTAGGGGGGGTGGGCACCGGGGAGCTGTTTTTT. Its protein product is CASTLGGVGTGELFF.